Sequencing of this TCR beta chain was carried out in a study of identical twins (dated by TCRdb to 2016 to 2017). With regard to the full study: To test whether fetal clonotypes persist, the study used deep sequencing on TCR alpha and beta repertoires from monozygotic twins, unrelated adults of various ages, and cord blood. To rule out contamination, the twin experiments were replicated at different times with different library preparation protocols.

Library construction relied on 5' RACE. Data came from an Illumina HiSeq 2000. A universal primer binding site was introduced by template switching, and a unique molecular identifier was present in the final cDNA, enabling accurate counting of TCR cDNA molecules. Specific primers in the conserved constant-segment region were used to synthesize first-strand cDNA for TCR alpha and beta chains. To control for contamination, every cDNA library was double barcoded, receiving both a SMART-Mk sample barcode and Illumina barcodes. Two successive PCR steps introduced TruSeq adapter sequences along with Illumina sample barcodes. The Illumina HiSeq platform was used with custom primers to sequence TCR alpha and beta cDNA libraries. The authors' analysis ran thus. Unique molecular identifiers were extracted from raw reads with MiGEC, and CDR3 positions were determined with MiXCR. For each individual, recombination models were inferred using an EM algorithm with the repgenHMM and IGoR tools. Shared clonotypes were analyzed with the tcR package in R, and sharing was normalized by the product of cloneset sizes. Out-of-frame nonproductive sequences were analyzed to study raw recombination free of thymic and clonal selection effects. The public reads were reprocessed in TCRdb via fastp at Q25 and MiXCR, keeping in-frame beta chains. Entries that share a CDR3 protein sequence are merged under the most common genes and DNA. The V and J calls shown here were made by TCRdb, not taken from the authors' results. The sample contains fewer than 500,000 distinct CDR3 sequences, 24% of them found a single time. The ten biggest clones cover 2.9% of the sample.

About this clonotype itself: There is no known antigen for this receptor. No base qualities exist here, and no much larger clone lies one base off it.

The paper's findings and limits, for the study overall: Abundant cord blood beta clonotypes had fewer insertions, young adult naive repertoires showed a similar but weaker trend, and memory repertoires showed no such trend. Invariant T cells such as MAIT and iNKT could partly confound zero-insertion analyses, though diverse VJ usage argued against this for most clonotypes. Because the same donors could not be followed over many years, the conclusions relied on cross-sectional statistical analysis. Out-of-frame TCR alpha sequences shared between twins showed an excess of low generation-probability sequences compared with coincidental sharing between unrelated individuals. Out-of-frame TCR alpha sharing in monozygotic twins was systematically underestimated by recombination models, whereas sharing between unrelated individuals was in agreement with the recombination models. The excess sharing between twins in beta out-of-frame sequences was weaker because fewer shared sequences reduced the signal-to-noise ratio.

All donors were healthy Caucasians. Three pairs of female monozygotic twins, all aged roughly 18 to 29 years, made up the twin cohort. CD4+ and CD8+ T cell populations were isolated with positive isolation kits from Invitrogen. This sample also appeared in a second study, on T cells expressing NK-cell markers. Drawing on the second study: About 8 donors provided sorted CD3+CD56+NKG2C+, CD3+CD56+NKG2C- and CD3+CD56-NKG2C+ T-cell subsets, whose TCR beta-chain repertoires were profiled. Among the eight sequenced donors, only one was HCMV-seronegative, while the other seven were HCMV-seropositive. In several experiments an anti-gammadeltaTCR antibody was added to restrict sorting to alphabetaTCR-expressing T cells. In several donors, the dominant CD3+CD56+NKG2C+ clonotypes were among the top 10 CD8+ clonotypes and accounted for about 1.0-7.0% of CD8+ T cells. Those dominant clonotypes were again the most abundant among CD3+CD56-NKG2C+ cells in a few donors, at about 25-60.1%. Whether the expanded NKG2C-expressing T cell clones were specific for HCMV antigens remained unclear. The eight sequenced donors were randomly selected healthy volunteers, three men and five women. HCMV-specific IgG was detected in serum with a commercial ELISA kit to determine HCMV serostatus. MIGEC was used to demultiplex reads and group reads by UMI, and MiTCR was used to assemble and quantify clonotypes. To exclude erroneous sequences, only TCR cDNA sequences supported by at least two reads were retained. Downstream repertoire analysis used the tcR package, and clonotypes were matched across fractions by CDR3 nucleotide sequence plus V segment. VDJmatch was used to annotate antigen specificity against VDJdb, with one amino acid substitution allowed in CDR3.

This TCR came from a woman aged 18-29 years in good health. The source material was CD4+ T cells sorted from blood.

The DNA is as follows: TGTGCCTCGAGGGGCGGGCCATGGTCTGGCAAAAACATTCAGTACTTC. It is translated as CASRGGPWSGKNIQYF. In this chain, TRBV10-3 is recombined with TRBJ2-4; the D gene cannot be resolved beyond TRBD1 or TRBD2, each matching 5 bases. Reading from cysteine to phenylalanine, the CDR3 counts 16 amino acids. Only the CDR3 part of the read is kept: 48 bases, read in frame from the first base. V is shortened by 11 bases, J by 3 bases, and the region joining them spans 23 bases. The germline V gene specifies ENHRY as CDR1 and SYGVKD as CDR2.